This TCR beta chain was sequenced for a study of blood T cell repertoires in COVID-19. Assay used: immunoSEQ multiplex PCR; TCRdb lists only in-frame clones, some missing. The repertoire has some 300,000 clones, around 89% of them found once; the top ten carry roughly 5.9%. After removal of 5 bases from V and 11 bases from J, the junction contained 8 bases not matched to a gene. Germline V gives CDR1 SGHVS, CDR2 FNYEAQ. This CDR3 is built from 13 residues. This chain links TRBV7-6 with TRBJ2-7; 11 nucleotides match TRBD2. The TCR was taken from a woman in her forties or fifties with COVID-19, enrolled during active disease. The specimen sequenced was peripheral blood. As DNA, the CDR3 is TGTGCCAGCAGCCCCGACGTGACTAGCGGGAAGTACTTC. As protein: CASSPDVTSGKYF.